Each of the 20 T cell receptor beta chains below was sequenced from the same sample in a study of blood T cells in healthy people across ages. A second about 6 to 12 cycle PCR used barcoded and J-beta primers. One entry per CDR3 protein results from TCRdb running MiXCR on the 5' RACE reads. Here the sample spans 550,000 to 600,000 distinct CDR3 sequences, under 55% being singletons. Sequencing was performed on blood. The receptors stem from a man at least 80 years old in good health.

As regards this clonotype: Given a much more abundant clone one base away, this may be a read error. The chain links TRBV6-6 to TRBJ2-5; D unclear. Trimming removed 5 bases at V and 0 bases at J, with 10 bases between. CDR1 is MNHNY and CDR2 is SVGAGI in the germline V gene (reference sequence). The CDR3 covers 14 residues. The CDR3 reads CASSDAQYQETQYF. In DNA form, the CDR3 reads TGTGCCAGCAGTGACGCCCAGTACCAAGAGACCCAGTACTTC.

This clonotype has just a few counts. The chain uses TRBV12-3 or TRBV12-4 and TRBJ2-5; no reliable D call. The end of the DNA is better explained by TRBJ2-7, so the J call may be wrong. The CDR3 runs 12 residues. In DNA, the CDR3 is TGTGCCAGCAGTTTAGGGCGTAACGAGCAGTACTTC. Translating it yields CASSLGRNEQYF.

V usage is TRBV7-2 and J usage is TRBJ1-1; weak D call: TRBD1 (6 bases). Germline CDR1 SGHTA, CDR2 FQGNSA. CDR3 length: 15 amino acids. V lost 5 bases, J lost 1 base, and 14 bases lay in between. The CDR3 DNA sequence: TGTGCCAGCAGCCTTACCGGGACATCGAACACTGAAGCTTTCTTT. It translates to CASSLTGTSNTEAFF. Supplemented by reference TRBV7-2 and TRBJ1-1, the full variable domain reads GAGVSQSPSNKVTEKGKDVELRCDPISGHTALYWYRQSLGQGLEFLIYFQGNSAPDKSGLPSDRFSAERTGGSVSTLTIQRTQQEDSAVYLCASSLTGTSNTEAFFGQGTRLTVV.

There are many counts of this clonotype. The V and J genes are TRBV6-6 and TRBJ2-5; 10 nucleotides match TRBD2. V lost 6 bases, J lost 4 bases, and 8 bases stayed unmatched. CDR3 length equals 15 residues. The germline V gene has CDR1 MNHNY and CDR2 SVGAGI (reference sequence). The CDR3 here is CASRASGGVRETQYF. CDR3 nucleotide sequence: TGTGCCAGCAGGGCGAGCGGGGGGGTTCGAGAGACCCAGTACTTC.

This clonotype turned up a few times. The rearrangement joins TRBV2 to TRBJ2-5; tentatively, D is TRBD1 or TRBD2 (5 bases each). The germline gives CDR1 SNHLY, CDR2 FYNNEI. The CDR3 covers 14 residues. V gave up 4 bases and J gave up 5 bases, with 14 bases separating them. CDR3 bases: TGTGCCAGCAGTGCCTTAGTAGGGGAGGAGACCCAGTACTTC. Protein: CASSALVGEETQYF.

As to this clonotype: A read error may be the cause here, since a much bigger clone is one base away. CDR3 bases: TGTGCCAGCCGTGAGCAGAGTCCCGGCTACACCTTC. Amino acids: CASREQSPGYTF. The chain combines TRBV6-6 with TRBJ1-2; D unclear. From germline, CDR1 is MNHNY and CDR2 SVGAGI (reference sequence). The V and J ends lost 8 bases and 8 bases respectively, with 15 bases between them. The length of the CDR3 is 12 residues.

This clonotype was seen a few times. The chain employs TRBV28 and TRBJ1-5; D not resolved. The germline CDR1 and CDR2 sequences are MDHEN and SYDVKM. The CDR3 loop spans 12 amino acids. With 7 bases removed from V and 7 bases from J, the gap between germline ends came to 11 bases. The CDR3 coding sequence is TGTGCCAGCAAGTGGGCGGGCCAGCCCCAGCATTTT. Translation: CASKWAGQPQHF.

The chain joins TRBV18 to TRBJ2-5; TRBD2 agrees at 8 bases. CDR1 and CDR2 (germline): KGHSH, LQKENI. The CDR3 loop spans 16 amino acids. The V segment lost 2 bases and the J segment 1 base; nucleotides outside the gene matches: 6. The CDR3 spells CASSPFQSGGQETQYF. The CDR3 nucleotides are TGTGCCAGCTCACCATTCCAAAGCGGGGGCCAAGAGACCCAGTACTTC.

The V gene is TRBV7-2, the J gene TRBJ2-1, with 13 positions matching TRBD2. CDR3 length: 19 residues. Germline V gene sequence: CDR1 SGHTA, CDR2 FQGNSA. With 2 bases clipped from V and 5 bases from J, the junction kept 12 bases outside the gene matches. The chain's CDR3 is CASSLRGLAGRGLHNEQFF. The DNA of the CDR3 is TGTGCCAGCAGCTTAAGGGGACTAGCGGGAAGGGGCTTACACAATGAGCAGTTCTTC. Filled out from reference TRBV7-2 and TRBJ2-1, the complete variable domain reads GAGVSQSPSNKVTEKGKDVELRCDPISGHTALYWYRQSLGQGLEFLIYFQGNSAPDKSGLPSDRFSAERTGGSVSTLTIQRTQQEDSAVYLCASSLRGLAGRGLHNEQFFGPGTRLTVL.

V gene TRBV7-2 combines with J gene TRBJ2-3, with TRBD2 identical over 7 bases. Germline V gene data show CDR1 as SGHTA and CDR2 as FQGNSA. J was trimmed by 7 bases and V by 1 base; bases with no gene match: 8. CDR3 size: 15 residues. CDR3 loop: CASSLVGGRGNTQYF. DNA of the CDR3: TGTGCCAGCAGCTTAGTGGGGGGGAGGGGAAATACGCAGTATTTT.

With regard to this clonotype: One end of the junction fails to match germline, which may point to a read error. V and J are TRBV5-4 and TRBJ2-5, with D perhaps matching TRBD2 (6 bases). The germline gives CDR1 SGHNT, CDR2 YYREEE (reference sequence). This CDR3 spans 15 amino acids. CDR3 DNA sequence: TGTACCAGCAGCTTGGGGGGAATTGACAAGGAGACCCAGTACTTC. It specifies CTSSLGGIDKETQYF. Full variable domain (remainder filled in from reference TRBV5-4 and TRBJ2-5): ETGVTQSPTHLIKTRGQQVTLRCSSQSGHNTVSWYQQALGQGPQFIFQYYREEENGRGNFPPRFSGLQFPNYSSELNVNALELDDSALYLCTSSLGGIDKETQYFGPGTRLLVL.

A word on this clonotype: A read error may explain this, as a much larger clone is one base away. The CDR3 is CAGSVGASTGNEQFF. The CDR3 DNA reads TGTGCCGGCAGCGTAGGAGCCAGTACCGGCAATGAGCAGTTCTTC. The V and J genes are TRBV9 and TRBJ2-1, with D unresolved. The CDR3 runs to 15 residues. Germline V CDR1 and CDR2: SGDLS, YYNGEE. The variable domain in full, completed from reference TRBV9 and TRBJ2-1, reads DSGVTQTPKHLITATGQRVTLRCSPRSGDLSVYWYQQSLDQGLQFLIQYYNGEERAKGNILERFSAQQFPDLHSELNLSSLELGDSALYFCAGSVGASTGNEQFFGPGTRLTVL.

This clonotype showed up just a few times. This chain uses TRBV25-1 with TRBJ2-3, with TRBD1 as a possible D gene (6 bases). The germline V gene encodes CDR1 MGHDK and CDR2 SYGVNS. Trimming took 6 bases from V and 2 from J, leaving 15 bases between them. The CDR3 is 15 amino acids. The CDR3 spells CASSPQGRNTDTQYF. CDR3 coding DNA: TGTGCCAGCAGCCCTCAGGGGAGAAACACAGATACGCAGTATTTT.

This clonotype was counted a few times. The V and J genes are TRBV27 and TRBJ1-1; possibly TRBD1 for D (5 bases). The CDR3 length is 14 residues. Trimming took off 5 bases at V and 2 bases at J, with 12 bases between the two ends. Germline V gene lookup returns CDR1 MNHEY and CDR2 SMNVEV (reference sequence). CDR3 sequence: CASSLREGNTEAFF. Written as DNA, the CDR3 is TGTGCCAGCAGTCTCAGGGAGGGAAACACTGAAGCTTTCTTT.

This chain links TRBV28 with TRBJ1-1, with TRBD1 as a possible D gene (6 bases). The V gene's germline CDR1 is MDHEN and CDR2 SYDVKM. The CDR3 has 12 residues. V lost 5 bases and J 9 bases, leaving 13 bases between the germline ends. The CDR3 DNA is TGTGCCAGCAGTCTTCAGGGGCGTCAAGCTTTCTTT. It translates to CASSLQGRQAFF.

The gene calls are TRBV6-6 and TRBJ1-1, with 8 bases aligning to TRBD1. The CDR3 is 15 residues long. V was pared by 8 bases and J by 2 bases, with 10 bases of the junction left unmatched. Germline-derived CDR1 and CDR2 are MNHNY and SVGAGI (reference sequence). In DNA form, the CDR3 reads TGTGCCAGCGGCGACAACGGACAGGGAAACACTGAAGCTTTCTTT. This sequence encodes CASGDNGQGNTEAFF.

The chain links TRBV27 to TRBJ2-3, with TRBD2 matching 14 bases. The germline V gene has CDR1 MNHEY and CDR2 SMNVEV (reference sequence). The CDR3 covers 16 residues. V gave up 6 bases and J gave up 14 bases; unmatched junction bases: 16. CDR3 sequence (DNA): TGTGCCAGCAGCCGCCCGGGACTAGCGGGAGCGAGATACGCGTATTTT. As protein: CASSRPGLAGARYAYF.

This rearrangement joins TRBV12-3 or TRBV12-4 to TRBJ2-1; D is tentatively TRBD1 or TRBD2 (6 bases each). The length of the CDR3 is 15 residues. V shed 5 bases and J shed 12 bases, with 23 bases lying between them. The DNA of the CDR3 is TGTGCCAGCAGTCCGACTTGGATAGGGGGGTGTGGGCAGTTCTTC. Its translation is CASSPTWIGGCGQFF.

V is TRBV6-2 or TRBV6-3 and J is TRBJ2-7, with 8 bases matching TRBD2. Germline values: CDR1 MNHEY, CDR2 SVGEGT. Trimming took 10 bases from V and 3 from J; bases not matched to a gene: 11. CDR3 size: 14 residues. CDR3: CATIKGLAGYEQYF. DNA for the CDR3: TGTGCCACCATAAAGGGGCTAGCGGGCTACGAGCAGTACTTC.

This clonotype has a handful of counts. The rearrangement links TRBV4-2 to TRBJ1-1; 7 positions match TRBD1. Germline V CDR1 and CDR2: LGHNA, YNFKEQ. Trimming cost V 1 base and J 1 base; bases outside gene matches: 6. This CDR3 has 16 residues. The CDR3 region is CASSQGGGSGNTEAFF. CDR3 nucleotide sequence: TGTGCCAGCAGCCAAGGAGGGGGCAGCGGGAACACTGAAGCTTTCTTT.